These 25 T cell receptor beta chains share one sample of origin, sequenced in a study of shared clonotypes between healthy human individuals. Sequenced by immunoSEQ multiplex PCR; TCRdb stores in-frame clones only, minus some. The sample yields 1.4 million or so clones, around 98.5% seen once. The sequencing input was naive CD4+ T cells sorted from blood. As to subset: CD45RA+ positively selected. The receptors derive from a man younger than 45 in good health.

This rearrangement joins TRBV19 to TRBJ2-1; 12 bases fit TRBD2. V lost 4 bases and J lost 2; bases outside the gene matches: 6. This CDR3 spans 17 amino acids. The V gene's germline CDR1 is LNHDA and CDR2 SQIVND (reference sequence). CDR3 region: CASSRKLAGGAYNEQFF. CDR3 nucleotides: TGTGCCAGTAGTAGAAAACTAGCGGGAGGTGCCTACAATGAGCAGTTCTTC. Full variable domain (missing parts from reference TRBV19 and TRBJ2-1): DGGITQSPKYLFRKEGQNVTLSCEQNLNHDAMYWYRQDPGQGLRLIYYSQIVNDFQKGDIAEGYSVSREKKESFPLTVTSAQKNPTAFYLCASSRKLAGGAYNEQFFGPGTRLTVL.

The chain employs TRBV5-8 and TRBJ1-2; D remains unclear. V shed 3 bases and J shed 0 bases, with 12 bases lying between them. The germline CDR1 and CDR2 sequences are SGHTS and YDEGEE. The CDR3 length is 15 residues. The CDR3 nucleotides are TGTGCCAGCAGCTCACCCAGGAAGACTAACTATGGCTACACCTTC. Amino acids: CASSSPRKTNYGYTF.

This chain connects TRBV6-5 to TRBJ2-1, with D possibly called TRBD1 or TRBD2 (5 bases each). Germline CDR1 is MNHEY and CDR2 is SVGAGI. V was pared by 1 base and J by 0 bases, with 10 bases between. The CDR3 has 16 residues. The CDR3 protein is CASSYFSGTSYNEQFF. In DNA, the CDR3 is TGTGCCAGCAGTTACTTCTCCGGGACCTCCTACAATGAGCAGTTCTTC.

The chain carries TRBV28 and TRBJ1-1; D not resolved. CDR1 and CDR2 from the germline V gene are MDHEN and SYDVKM. This CDR3 is 12 amino acids long. V lost 5 bases to trimming and J lost 8 bases, with 12 bases between them. The CDR3 DNA reads TGTGCCAGCAGTCCGTATGTCGGAGAAGCTTTCTTT. Translating it yields CASSPYVGEAFF.

The gene calls are TRBV19 and TRBJ2-1; TRBD1 matches at 10 bases. The CDR3 is made up of 14 amino acids. The ends lost 6 bases at V and 6 bases at J; junction bases unmatched: 5. Germline V gives CDR1 LNHDA, CDR2 SQIVND (reference sequence). CDR3 amino acids: CASSDRGLGNEQFF. The DNA for the CDR3 is TGTGCCAGTAGCGACAGGGGGCTTGGCAATGAGCAGTTCTTC.

The CDR3 DNA is TGTGCCAGCAGTCCTGGAATGGCCGGAGCCCAGCATTTT. Its protein is CASSPGMAGAQHF. This chain links TRBV2 with TRBJ1-5, with D unclear. Germline assignment: CDR1 SNHLY and CDR2 FYNNEI. V was cut by 5 bases and J by 11 bases, with 16 bases left in between. CDR3 length equals 13 residues.

The chain uses TRBV7-3 and TRBJ2-1; D is uncertain. CDR3 length: 19 amino acids. Germline loops: CDR1 SGHTA, CDR2 FQGTGA. Trimming shortened V by 2 bases and J by 6 bases, and 26 bases separated the two germline ends. The CDR3 sequence: CASSLWAPWGSRLGNEQFF. CDR3 coding DNA: TGTGCCAGCAGCTTATGGGCCCCCTGGGGAAGTCGTCTTGGCAATGAGCAGTTCTTC.

The CDR3, as DNA: TGCGCCAGCAGCGTCACCCGGGACAGCGCTAGCACAGATACGCAGTATTTT. It encodes CASSVTRDSASTDTQYF. The gene calls are TRBV5-1 and TRBJ2-3, with TRBD1 matching 7 bases. The CDR3 covers 17 residues. Germline V gene sequence: CDR1 SGHRS, CDR2 YFSETQ. V shed 4 bases and J 0 bases; nucleotides not matched to a gene: 11.

The chain joins TRBV5-4 to TRBJ1-2; D gene uncertain. The CDR3 runs to 16 residues. V lost 4 bases, J lost 4 bases, and 20 bases lay in between. Per the germline V gene, CDR1 is SGHNT and CDR2 is YYREEE (reference sequence). The DNA for the CDR3 is TGTGCCAGCAGCGTCCGTACGGAGGTTAAATCCTATGGCTACACCTTC. Its translation is CASSVRTEVKSYGYTF. Drawing the rest from reference TRBV5-4 and TRBJ1-2, the complete variable domain is ETGVTQSPTHLIKTRGQQVTLRCSSQSGHNTVSWYQQALGQGPQFIFQYYREEENGRGNFPPRFSGLQFPNYSSELNVNALELDDSALYLCASSVRTEVKSYGYTFGSGTRLTVV.

On this clone: Other DNA variants within this sample encode the same CDR3. The gene calls are TRBV5-1 and TRBJ2-3, with D tentatively TRBD2 (5 bases). Trimming took 4 bases from V and 5 from J, leaving 8 bases between them. The CDR3 sequence is 12 residues long. Looked up from germline, CDR1 is SGHRS and CDR2 is YFSETQ. Here the CDR3 reads CASSPDLDTQYF. The CDR3, as DNA: TGCGCCAGCAGCCCGGACTTAGATACGCAGTATTTT. Supplemented by reference TRBV5-1 and TRBJ2-3, the full variable domain reads KAGVTQTPRYLIKTRGQQVTLSCSPISGHRSVSWYQQTPGQGLQFLFEYFSETQRNKGNFPGRFSGRQFSNSRSEMNVSTLELGDSALYLCASSPDLDTQYFGPGTRLTVL.

The chain has TRBV27 and TRBJ2-7; maybe TRBD1 (6 bases). CDR3 length: 17 residues. The germline V and J ends were trimmed by 2 bases and 1 base, with 18 bases remaining between them. CDR1 and CDR2 (germline): MNHEY, SMNVEV (reference sequence). Here the CDR3 DNA reads TGTGCCAGCAGTTTAGTAATTGGGGCAGGGGTTTCCTACGAGCAGTACTTC. It encodes CASSLVIGAGVSYEQYF.

This chain uses TRBV4-1 with TRBJ2-1; D possibly corresponds to TRBD2 (5 bases). CDR3 length equals 17 residues. V was shortened by 0 bases and J by 8 bases, with 20 bases between the two germline ends. The V gene's germline CDR1 is MGHRA and CDR2 YSYEKL. As DNA, the CDR3 is TGCGCCAGCAGCCAAGACCCCCAAGGCGGGTTGCAGCATGAGCAGTTCTTC. Protein sequence: CASSQDPQGGLQHEQFF.

The rearrangement uses TRBV18 and TRBJ2-5; possibly TRBD1 for D (5 bases). Looked up from germline, CDR1 is KGHSH and CDR2 is LQKENI. Trimming stripped 0 bases from V and 4 bases from J, with 9 bases between. This CDR3 is 14 amino acids long. The CDR3 region has the DNA TGTGCCAGCTCACCACCCCAGGGCCCAGAGACCCAGTACTTC. It translates to CASSPPQGPETQYF.

V and J are TRBV6-1 and TRBJ2-1, with 9 bases that match TRBD2. V lost 4 bases, J lost 10 bases, and 11 bases stayed unmatched. Germline CDR1 MNHNS, CDR2 SASEGT. This CDR3 contains 15 residues. The CDR3 bases are TGTGCCAGCAGTGCGGGACTAGCCCTGGGGGGGGAGCAGTTCTTC. Encoded protein: CASSAGLALGGEQFF.

The CDR3 loop is CASRTNRVQATYEQYF. The CDR3, as DNA: TGTGCCAGCAGGACCAACCGGGTCCAGGCCACCTACGAGCAGTACTTC. The chain links TRBV28 to TRBJ2-7; no definite D call. Looked up from germline, CDR1 is MDHEN and CDR2 is SYDVKM. Trimming shortened V by 6 bases and J by 2 bases, and 20 bases separated the two germline ends. The CDR3 totals 16 residues. The entire variable domain, with the rest obtained from reference TRBV28 and TRBJ2-7, is as follows: DVKVTQSSRYLVKRTGEKVFLECVQDMDHENMFWYRQDPGLGLRLIYFSYDVKMKEKGDIPEGYSVSREKKERFSLILESASTNQTSMYLCASRTNRVQATYEQYFGPGTRLTVT.

In this sample, this clone turned up a few times. The rearrangement links TRBV7-2 to TRBJ2-3; 7 positions agree with TRBD1. The germline CDR1 and CDR2 sequences are SGHTA and FQGNSA. There are 11 residues in the CDR3. V lost 3 bases to trimming and J lost 15 bases; unmatched junction nucleotides: 6. The CDR3 DNA reads TGTGCCAGCAGCTTCGGGACAGCTTCATATTTT. This gives the protein CASSFGTASYF.

This chain links TRBV7-8 with TRBJ1-1; D is uncertain. This CDR3 region has 14 residues. The V gene's germline CDR1 is SGHVS and CDR2 FQNEAQ. V was clipped by 1 base and J by 1 base, with 7 bases between them. The CDR3 sequence: CASSLDGPNTEAFF. CDR3 DNA sequence: TGTGCCAGCAGCTTAGATGGACCGAACACTGAAGCTTTCTTT. Variable domain in full (rest from reference TRBV7-8 and TRBJ1-1): GAGVSQSPRYKVAKRGQDVALRCDPISGHVSLFWYQQALGQGPEFLTYFQNEAQLDKSGLPSDRFFAERPEGSVSTLKIQRTQQEDSAVYLCASSLDGPNTEAFFGQGTRLTVV.

The V and J genes are TRBV6-1 and TRBJ2-2; D gene ambiguous. The CDR3 has 13 amino acids. Germline CDR1 reads MNHNS; CDR2 reads SASEGT. Trimming took off 0 bases at V and 8 bases at J, with 7 bases between the two ends. The CDR3 loop reads CASSEAGRGELFF. The DNA of the CDR3 is TGTGCCAGCAGTGAAGCTGGCCGGGGGGAGCTGTTTTTT.

The J gene is TRBJ2-5, the V gene TRBV2, with D maybe TRBD1 (5 bases). With 5 bases removed from V and 3 bases from J, the gap between germline ends came to 10 bases. The CDR3 has 13 residues. The V gene's germline CDR1 is SNHLY and CDR2 FYNNEI. CDR3 nucleotides: TGTGCCAGCAGTCTCCAGGGAAAAGAGACCCAGTACTTC. It encodes CASSLQGKETQYF.

The chain employs TRBV30 and TRBJ2-1, with 13 bases lining up with TRBD2. CDR1 and CDR2 from the germline V gene are GTSNPN and SVGIG (reference sequence). The CDR3 runs 18 residues. Trimming took 2 bases from V and 0 from J; bases not matched to a gene: 7. CDR3 protein: CAWSISGLAGYSYNEQFF. The DNA for the CDR3 is TGTGCCTGGAGTATATCGGGACTAGCGGGATACTCCTACAATGAGCAGTTCTTC.

The V gene is TRBV7-9, the J gene TRBJ2-2, with D possibly called TRBD1 or TRBD2 (5 bases each). There are 17 residues in the CDR3. Germline loops: CDR1 SEHNR, CDR2 FQNEAQ (reference sequence). Deletions cut 5 bases from V and 6 bases from J, with 22 bases between. The chain's CDR3 is CASSPAFGGEKPGELFF. In DNA, the CDR3 is TGTGCCAGCAGCCCCGCTTTTGGGGGAGAAAAACCCGGGGAGCTGTTTTTT.

The CDR3 bases are TGTGCCAGCAGCGTAGCGACTAACCCTCGGGACCCTAAGCACTATGGCTACACCTTC. Translated, it gives CASSVATNPRDPKHYGYTF. The chain recombines TRBV9 with TRBJ1-2; tentative D call: TRBD1 (5 bases). CDR1 is SGDLS, CDR2 YYNGEE, per germline. Trimming took 0 bases from V and 3 from J, leaving 24 bases between them. The CDR3 consists of 19 residues.

V usage is TRBV7-6 and J usage is TRBJ2-7; D remains unclear. CDR1 is SGHVS and CDR2 is FNYEAQ in the germline V gene. The ends were cut back, 2 bases at V and 0 bases at J, with 23 bases in the middle. The CDR3 has 19 residues. The CDR3 DNA reads TGTGCCAGCAGCTTATTATCGGCCGGGCGCTCAACCAGCTCCTACGAGCAGTACTTC. This translates into CASSLLSAGRSTSSYEQYF.

This sequence joins TRBV9 and TRBJ2-7; 7 nucleotides match TRBD1. Germline CDR1 SGDLS, CDR2 YYNGEE. The J segment lost 2 bases and the V segment lost 0 bases, leaving 11 bases of the junction unmatched. The CDR3 extends over 17 amino acids. CDR3 bases: TGTGCCAGCAGCGTAGAGGCTAGGGGACAGCCTCCCTACGAGCAGTACTTC. It codes for CASSVEARGQPPYEQYF.

The chain links TRBV9 to TRBJ2-1, with 9 nucleotides matching TRBD1. Germline-derived CDR1 and CDR2 are SGDLS and YYNGEE. The length of the CDR3 is 19 residues. V shed 4 bases and J 0 bases; nucleotides not matched to a gene: 14. The CDR3 nucleotides are TGTGCCAGCAGCCGCTTATTGGGACAGGGCCTGAGCTCCTACAATGAGCAGTTCTTC. It codes for CASSRLLGQGLSSYNEQFF.